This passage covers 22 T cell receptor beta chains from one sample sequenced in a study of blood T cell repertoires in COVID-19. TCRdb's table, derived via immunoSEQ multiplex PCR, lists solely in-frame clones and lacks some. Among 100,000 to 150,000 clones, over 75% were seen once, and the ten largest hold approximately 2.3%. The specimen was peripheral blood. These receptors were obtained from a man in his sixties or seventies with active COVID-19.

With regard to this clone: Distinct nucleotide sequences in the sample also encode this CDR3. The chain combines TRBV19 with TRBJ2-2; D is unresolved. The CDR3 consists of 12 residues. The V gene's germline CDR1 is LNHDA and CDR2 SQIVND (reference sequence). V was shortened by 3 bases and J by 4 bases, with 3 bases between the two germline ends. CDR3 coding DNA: TGTGCCAGTAGTATTCGCACCGGGGAGCTGTTTTTT. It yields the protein CASSIRTGELFF.

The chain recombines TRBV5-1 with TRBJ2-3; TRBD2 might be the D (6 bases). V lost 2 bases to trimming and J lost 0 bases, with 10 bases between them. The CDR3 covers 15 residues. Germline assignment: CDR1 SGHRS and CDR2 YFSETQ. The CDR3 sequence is CASSFAGLSTDTQYF. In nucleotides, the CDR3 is TGCGCCAGCAGCTTCGCGGGACTCAGCACAGATACGCAGTATTTT.

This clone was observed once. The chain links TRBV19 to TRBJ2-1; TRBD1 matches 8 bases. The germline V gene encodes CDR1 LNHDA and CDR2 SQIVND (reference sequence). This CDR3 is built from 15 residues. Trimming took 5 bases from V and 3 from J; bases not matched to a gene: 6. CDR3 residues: CASSPPGQVYNEQFF. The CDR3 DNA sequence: TGTGCCAGTAGTCCCCCGGGACAGGTCTACAATGAGCAGTTCTTC.

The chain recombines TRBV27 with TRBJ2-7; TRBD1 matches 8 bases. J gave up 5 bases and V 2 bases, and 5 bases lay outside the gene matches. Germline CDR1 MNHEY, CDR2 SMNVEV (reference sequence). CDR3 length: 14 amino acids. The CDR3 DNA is TGTGCCAGCAGTTTAGAGGGCAGGGGGCACGAGCAGTACTTC. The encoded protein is CASSLEGRGHEQYF.

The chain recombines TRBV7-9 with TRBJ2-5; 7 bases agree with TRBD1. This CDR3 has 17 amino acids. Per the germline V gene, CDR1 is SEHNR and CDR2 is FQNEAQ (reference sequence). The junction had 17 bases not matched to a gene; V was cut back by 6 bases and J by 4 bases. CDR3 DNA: TGTGCCAGCAGACTAGGGGCTTATTCCGGGACAGCAGAGACCCAGTACTTC. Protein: CASRLGAYSGTAETQYF.

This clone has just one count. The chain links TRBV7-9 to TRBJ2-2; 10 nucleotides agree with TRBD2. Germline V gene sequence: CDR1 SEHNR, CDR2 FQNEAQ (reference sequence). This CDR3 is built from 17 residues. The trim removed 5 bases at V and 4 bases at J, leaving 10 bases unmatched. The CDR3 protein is CASSPGGLAEITGELFF. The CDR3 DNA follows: TGTGCCAGCAGCCCCGGAGGACTAGCGGAAATCACCGGGGAGCTGTTTTTT.

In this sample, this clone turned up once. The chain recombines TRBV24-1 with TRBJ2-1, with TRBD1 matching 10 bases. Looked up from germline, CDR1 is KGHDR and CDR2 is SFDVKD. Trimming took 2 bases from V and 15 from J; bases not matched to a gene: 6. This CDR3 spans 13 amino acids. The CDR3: CATSDSGQGVLFF. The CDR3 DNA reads TGTGCCACCAGTGATTCCGGACAGGGGGTTCTGTTCTTC.

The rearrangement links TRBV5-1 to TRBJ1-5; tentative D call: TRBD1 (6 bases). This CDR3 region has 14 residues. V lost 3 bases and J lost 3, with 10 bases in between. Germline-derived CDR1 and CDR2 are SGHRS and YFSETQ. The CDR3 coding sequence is TGCGCCAGCAGCTCTGGACAGCCCAATCAGCCCCAGCATTTT. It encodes CASSSGQPNQPQHF.

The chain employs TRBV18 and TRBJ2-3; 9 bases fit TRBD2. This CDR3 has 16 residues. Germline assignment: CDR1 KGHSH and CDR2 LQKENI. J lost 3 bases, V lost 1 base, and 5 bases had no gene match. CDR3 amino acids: CASSPLAGVPTDTQYF. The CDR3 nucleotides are TGTGCCAGCTCACCACTAGCGGGAGTGCCGACAGATACGCAGTATTTT. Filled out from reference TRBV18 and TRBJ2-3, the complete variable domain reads NAGVMQNPRHLVRRRGQEARLRCSPMKGHSHVYWYRQLPEEGLKFMVYLQKENIIDESGMPKERFSAEFPKEGPSILRIQQVVRGDSAAYFCASSPLAGVPTDTQYFGPGTRLTVL.

The CDR3 sequence is CASSLISETQYF. CDR3 DNA sequence: TGTGCCAGCAGCCTTATCTCAGAGACCCAGTACTTC. The V gene is TRBV3-1 (or the pseudogene TRBV3-2), the J gene TRBJ2-5; D is unresolved. Looked up from germline, CDR1 is LGHDT and CDR2 is YNNKEL (reference sequence). Trimming took off 4 bases at V and 4 bases at J, with 7 bases between the two ends. CDR3 length: 12 residues.

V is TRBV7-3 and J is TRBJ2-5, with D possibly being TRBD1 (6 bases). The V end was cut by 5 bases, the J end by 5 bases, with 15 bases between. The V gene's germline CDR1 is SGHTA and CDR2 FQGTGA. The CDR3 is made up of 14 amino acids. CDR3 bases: TGTGCCAGCAGCCCCCAGGGGAAAGGGGAGACCCAGTACTTC. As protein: CASSPQGKGETQYF.

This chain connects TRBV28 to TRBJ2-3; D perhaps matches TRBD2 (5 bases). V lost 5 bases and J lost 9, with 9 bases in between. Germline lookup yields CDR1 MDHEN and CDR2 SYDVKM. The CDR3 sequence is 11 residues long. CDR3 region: CASSTSGTQYF. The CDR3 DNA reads TGTGCCAGCAGTACCTCGGGGACGCAGTATTTT.

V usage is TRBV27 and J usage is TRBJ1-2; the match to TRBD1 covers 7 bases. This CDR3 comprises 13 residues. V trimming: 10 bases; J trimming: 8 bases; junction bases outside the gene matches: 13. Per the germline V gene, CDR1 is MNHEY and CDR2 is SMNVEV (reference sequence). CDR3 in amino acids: CATQISGGGGYTF. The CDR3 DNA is TGTGCCACCCAGATTTCAGGGGGTGGAGGCTACACCTTC.

DNA for the CDR3: TGTGCCAGCAGCTTAGGACTAGCGGGAGAGTACGAGCAGTACTTC. This sequence encodes CASSLGLAGEYEQYF. The chain uses TRBV7-8 and TRBJ2-7, with TRBD2 identical over 12 bases. J lost 4 bases, V lost 1 base, and 2 bases had no gene match. Germline V gives CDR1 SGHVS, CDR2 FQNEAQ. The CDR3 length is 15 residues. Together with reference TRBV7-8 and TRBJ2-7, the CDR3 gives the full variable domain: GAGVSQSPRYKVAKRGQDVALRCDPISGHVSLFWYQQALGQGPEFLTYFQNEAQLDKSGLPSDRFFAERPEGSVSTLKIQRTQQEDSAVYLCASSLGLAGEYEQYFGPGTRLTVT.

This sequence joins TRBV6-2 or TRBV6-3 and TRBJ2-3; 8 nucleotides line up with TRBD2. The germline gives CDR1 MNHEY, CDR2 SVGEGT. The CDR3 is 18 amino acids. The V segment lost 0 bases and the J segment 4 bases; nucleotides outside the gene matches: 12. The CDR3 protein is CASSYSEREYFQADTQYF. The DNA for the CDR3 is TGTGCCAGCAGTTACTCGGAGCGGGAGTACTTTCAGGCAGATACGCAGTATTTT.

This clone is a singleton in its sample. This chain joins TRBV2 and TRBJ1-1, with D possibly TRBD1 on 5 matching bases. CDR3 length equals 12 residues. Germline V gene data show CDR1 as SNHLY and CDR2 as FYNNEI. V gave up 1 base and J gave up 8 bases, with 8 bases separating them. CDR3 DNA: TGTGCCAGCAGTGAAGGGGGGAGGGAAGCTTTCTTT. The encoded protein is CASSEGGREAFF.

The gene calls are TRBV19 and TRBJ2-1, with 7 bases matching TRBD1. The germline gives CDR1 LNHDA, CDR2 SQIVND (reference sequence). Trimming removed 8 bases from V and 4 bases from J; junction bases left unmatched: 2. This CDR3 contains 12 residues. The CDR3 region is CASRDSYNEQFF. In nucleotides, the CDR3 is TGTGCCAGTCGGGACAGTTACAATGAGCAGTTCTTC.

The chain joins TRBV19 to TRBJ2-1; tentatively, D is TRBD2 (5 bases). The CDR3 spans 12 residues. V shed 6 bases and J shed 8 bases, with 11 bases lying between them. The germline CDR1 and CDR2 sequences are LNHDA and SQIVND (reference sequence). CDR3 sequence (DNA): TGTGCCAGTAGGAGGGAGTCCTATGAGCAGTTCTTC. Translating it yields CASRRESYEQFF.

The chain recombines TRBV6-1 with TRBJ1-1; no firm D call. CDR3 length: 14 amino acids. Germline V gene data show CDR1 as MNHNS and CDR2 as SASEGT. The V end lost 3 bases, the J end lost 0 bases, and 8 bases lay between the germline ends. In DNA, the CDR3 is TGTGCCAGCAGTGAGGGCAGGCTGAACACTGAAGCTTTCTTT. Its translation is CASSEGRLNTEAFF.

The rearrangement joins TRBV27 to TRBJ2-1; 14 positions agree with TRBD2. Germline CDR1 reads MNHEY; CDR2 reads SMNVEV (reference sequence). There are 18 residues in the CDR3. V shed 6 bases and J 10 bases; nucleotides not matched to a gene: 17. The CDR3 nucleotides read TGTGCCAGCAGCTTTCGGCTTTTCGGGACTAGCGGGAGTCAAGAGCAGTTCTTC. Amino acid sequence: CASSFRLFGTSGSQEQFF.

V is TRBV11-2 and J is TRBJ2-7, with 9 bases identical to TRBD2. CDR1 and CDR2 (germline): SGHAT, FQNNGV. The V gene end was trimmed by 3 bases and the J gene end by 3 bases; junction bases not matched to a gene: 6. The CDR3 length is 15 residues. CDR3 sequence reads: CASSFAGSGSYEQYF. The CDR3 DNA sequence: TGTGCCAGCAGCTTTGCCGGTAGCGGGAGCTACGAGCAGTACTTC. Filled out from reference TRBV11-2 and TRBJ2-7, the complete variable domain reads EAGVAQSPRYKIIEKRQSVAFWCNPISGHATLYWYQQILGQGPKLLIQFQNNGVVDDSQLPKDRFSAERLKGVDSTLKIQPAKLEDSAVYLCASSFAGSGSYEQYFGPGTRLTVT.

Here the CDR3 DNA reads TGCGCCAGCAGATTCGGACAGATGTACCAAGAGACCCAGTACTTC. Translated, it gives CASRFGQMYQETQYF. The chain combines TRBV5-1 with TRBJ2-5; D is possibly TRBD1 (6 bases). V lost 5 bases and J 0 bases, leaving 14 bases between the germline ends. The CDR3 contains 15 residues. CDR1 and CDR2 from the germline V gene are SGHRS and YFSETQ.